One sample yielded the 12 T cell receptor beta chains listed below, sequenced in a study of early T cells in non-severe SARS-CoV-2 infection (dated by TCRdb to the early 2020s). Library preparation used 5' RACE. Instrument on record: NextSeq 500. The public sequencing data were trimmed at Q25 with fastp and processed into clonotypes with MiXCR by TCRdb, which kept only in-frame beta chains. Identical CDR3 proteins give one entry, which carries the most common genes and DNA. The table for this sample lists around 39,000 distinct CDR3 sequences; roughly 8% of them were counted only once. Over 10% of the sample goes to the ten largest clones. The input for sequencing was whole blood, taken at baseline. Receptors originate from an adult who was a healthcare worker with PCR-confirmed SARS-CoV-2 infection or an uninfected control (not recorded which).

This clonotype was detected only a few times. J is TRBJ1-4 and V is TRBV3-1; D may be TRBD1 (5 bases). CDR1 and CDR2 (germline): LGHDT, YNNKEL (reference sequence). The V gene lost 1 base and the J gene lost 3 bases, with 12 bases spanning the gap. The CDR3 runs to 16 residues. CDR3 residues: CASSQGSGHPNEKLFF. CDR3 bases: TGTGCCAGCAGCCAAGGTTCCGGACATCCTAATGAAAAACTGTTTTTT.

This clonotype was detected only a few times. The rearrangement links TRBV6-1 to TRBJ2-1, with D perhaps assigned TRBD1 or TRBD2 (5 bases each). CDR3 size: 15 residues. Trimming took off 2 bases at V and 7 bases at J, with 15 bases between the two ends. Germline V gene lookup returns CDR1 MNHNS and CDR2 SASEGT. DNA of the CDR3: TGTGCCAGCAGTGAAAATGAGGGGTCGGGGAATGAGCAGTTCTTC. It encodes CASSENEGSGNEQFF.

This clonotype appeared many times. The chain's CDR3 is CASIRGLQDTEAFF. The CDR3 nucleotides are TGTGCCAGTATTAGGGGGCTACAGGACACTGAAGCTTTCTTT. V and J are TRBV19 and TRBJ1-1; 7 bases line up with TRBD1. In germline, CDR1 is LNHDA, CDR2 SQIVND (reference sequence). The CDR3 contains 14 residues. J gave up 3 bases and V 7 bases, and 8 bases lay outside the gene matches. Based on the CDR3 plus reference TRBV19 and TRBJ1-1, the full variable domain is DGGITQSPKYLFRKEGQNVTLSCEQNLNHDAMYWYRQDPGQGLRLIYYSQIVNDFQKGDIAEGYSVSREKKESFPLTVTSAQKNPTAFYLCASIRGLQDTEAFFGQGTRLTVV.

The V and J genes are TRBV5-5 and TRBJ1-3, with TRBD1 identical over 7 bases. Trimming removed 1 base from V and 4 bases from J; junction bases left unmatched: 5. Germline V gene data show CDR1 as SGHKS and CDR2 as YYEKEE (reference sequence). The CDR3 consists of 15 residues. CDR3 sequence: CASSLRQGVGNTIYF. Written as DNA, the CDR3 is TGTGCCAGCAGCTTGCGTCAGGGGGTCGGAAACACCATATATTTT.

CDR3 region: CASRGQEGNTIYF. The CDR3 DNA sequence: TGTGCCAGCAGGGGACAGGAGGGAAACACCATATATTTT. V and J are TRBV27 and TRBJ1-3, with 8 bases identical to TRBD1. CDR3 size: 13 residues. The germline CDR1 and CDR2 sequences are MNHEY and SMNVEV (reference sequence). V lost 6 bases and J lost 4; bases outside the gene matches: 2.

This clonotype was recorded a few times. The rearrangement joins TRBV6-1 to TRBJ2-3; D is unresolved. CDR1 and CDR2 from the germline V gene are MNHNS and SASEGT. Trimming shortened V by 1 base and J by 7 bases, and 6 bases separated the two germline ends. The CDR3 covers 12 residues. CDR3 loop: CASSEDGHTQYF. As DNA, the CDR3 is TGTGCCAGCAGTGAAGATGGACATACGCAGTATTTT.

The CDR3 sequence is CASSPRTGPYEQYF. DNA of the CDR3: TGTGCCAGCAGCCCTCGGACAGGCCCCTACGAGCAGTACTTC. The V gene is TRBV9, the J gene TRBJ2-7; the match to TRBD1 covers 7 bases. The V segment lost 4 bases and the J segment 2 bases; nucleotides outside the gene matches: 6. This CDR3 region has 14 residues. Germline CDR1 reads SGDLS; CDR2 reads YYNGEE. The full variable domain, rest sourced from reference TRBV9 and TRBJ2-7, is DSGVTQTPKHLITATGQRVTLRCSPRSGDLSVYWYQQSLDQGLQFLIQYYNGEERAKGNILERFSAQQFPDLHSELNLSSLELGDSALYFCASSPRTGPYEQYFGPGTRLTVT.

This clonotype occurred many times. CDR3 in DNA: TGTGCCAGCAGCTTAGGGGGAAGTAGCTATGGCTACACCTTC. Translating it yields CASSLGGSSYGYTF. The chain couples TRBV7-2 to TRBJ1-2, with no clear D. Trimming took 1 base from V and 4 from J, leaving 10 bases between them. This CDR3 is 14 amino acids long. Per germline, CDR1 SGHTA and CDR2 FQGNSA.

This clonotype was seen ten or more times. One end of the junction is discordant with germline, which a read error may explain. The chain links TRBV10-3 to TRBJ2-5; 7 bases map to TRBD2. The CDR3 is made up of 13 amino acids. The V gene's germline CDR1 is ENHRY and CDR2 SYGVKD. CDR3 protein: CAISVGGEPTQYF. CDR3 in DNA: TGTGCCATCAGTGTGGGGGGGGAACCGACCCAGTACTTT.

The J gene is TRBJ1-1, the V gene TRBV6-2 or TRBV6-3, with 7 positions matching TRBD1. This CDR3 has 12 amino acids. The ends lost 6 bases at V and 4 bases at J; junction bases unmatched: 2. Per germline, CDR1 MNHEY and CDR2 SVGEGT. Here the CDR3 DNA reads TGTGCCAGCAGGACAGGGTCCACTGAAGCTTTCTTT. Encoded protein: CASRTGSTEAFF.

The chain joins TRBV19 to TRBJ2-1; 7 bases fit TRBD2. The CDR3 contains 14 residues. With V trimmed by 4 bases and J by 3 bases, 3 bases remained unmatched. In germline, CDR1 is LNHDA, CDR2 SQIVND (reference sequence). The CDR3 sequence: CASSSGGDYNEQFF. CDR3 sequence (DNA): TGTGCCAGTAGTAGCGGGGGAGACTACAATGAGCAGTTCTTC.

A word on this clonotype: At one end, the junction sequence differs from germline, possibly due to a read error. The CDR3 region has the DNA TGTGTCAGCAGCTTGGACAGCTCCTACGAGCAGTACTTC. This sequence encodes CVSSLDSSYEQYF. The chain couples TRBV5-8 to TRBJ2-7; D possibly corresponds to TRBD1 (6 bases). The V gene's germline CDR1 is SGHTS and CDR2 YDEGEE. The CDR3 is made up of 13 amino acids.